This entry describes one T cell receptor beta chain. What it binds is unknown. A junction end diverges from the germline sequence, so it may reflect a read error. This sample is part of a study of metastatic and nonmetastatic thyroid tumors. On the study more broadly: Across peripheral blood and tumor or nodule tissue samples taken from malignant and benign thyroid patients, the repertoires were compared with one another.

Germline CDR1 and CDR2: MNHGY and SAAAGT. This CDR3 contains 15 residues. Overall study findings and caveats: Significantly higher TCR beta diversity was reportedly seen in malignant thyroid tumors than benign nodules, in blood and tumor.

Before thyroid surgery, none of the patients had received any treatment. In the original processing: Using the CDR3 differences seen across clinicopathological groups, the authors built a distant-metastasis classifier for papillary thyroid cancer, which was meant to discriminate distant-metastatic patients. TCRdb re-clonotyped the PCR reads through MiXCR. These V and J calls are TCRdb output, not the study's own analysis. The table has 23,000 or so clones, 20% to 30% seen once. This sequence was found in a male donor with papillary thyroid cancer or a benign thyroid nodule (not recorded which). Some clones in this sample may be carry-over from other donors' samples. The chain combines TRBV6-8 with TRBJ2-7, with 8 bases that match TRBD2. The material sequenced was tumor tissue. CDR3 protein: CASCEETSGAYEQNF. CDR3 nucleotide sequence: TGTGCCAGCTGTGAAGAAACTAGCGGAGCCTACGAGCAGAACTTC.